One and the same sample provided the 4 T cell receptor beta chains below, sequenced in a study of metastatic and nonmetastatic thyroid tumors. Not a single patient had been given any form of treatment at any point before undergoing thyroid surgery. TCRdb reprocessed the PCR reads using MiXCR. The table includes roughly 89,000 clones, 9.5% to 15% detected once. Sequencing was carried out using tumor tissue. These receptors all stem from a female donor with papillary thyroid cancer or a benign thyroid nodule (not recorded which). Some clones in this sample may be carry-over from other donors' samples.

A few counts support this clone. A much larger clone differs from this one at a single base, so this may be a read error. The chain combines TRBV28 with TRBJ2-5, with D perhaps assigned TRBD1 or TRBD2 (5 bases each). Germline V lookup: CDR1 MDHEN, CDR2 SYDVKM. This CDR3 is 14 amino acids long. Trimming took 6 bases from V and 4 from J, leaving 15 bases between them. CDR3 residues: CASRPAGTLETQYF. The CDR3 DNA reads TGTGCCAGCAGGCCGGCCGGGACCCTAGAGACCCAGTACTTC.

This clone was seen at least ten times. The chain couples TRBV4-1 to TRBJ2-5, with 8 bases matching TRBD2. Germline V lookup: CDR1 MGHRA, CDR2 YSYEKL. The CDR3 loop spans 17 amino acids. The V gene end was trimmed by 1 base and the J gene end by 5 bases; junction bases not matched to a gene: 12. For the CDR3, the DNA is TGCGCCAGCAGCCAAGCCCTGGCCAGCGGGAGCCGGGAGACCCAGTACTTC. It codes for CASSQALASGSRETQYF.

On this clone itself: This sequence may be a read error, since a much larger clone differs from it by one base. The CDR3 protein is CASRQNPGISYEQYF. In nucleotides, the CDR3 is TGTGCCAGCAGACAAAATCCCGGGATCTCCTACGAGCAGTACTTC. This rearrangement joins TRBV28 to TRBJ2-7; a possible D gene is TRBD2 (5 bases). With 6 bases removed from V and 0 bases from J, the gap between germline ends came to 15 bases. This CDR3 spans 15 amino acids. Per the germline V gene, CDR1 is MDHEN and CDR2 is SYDVKM.

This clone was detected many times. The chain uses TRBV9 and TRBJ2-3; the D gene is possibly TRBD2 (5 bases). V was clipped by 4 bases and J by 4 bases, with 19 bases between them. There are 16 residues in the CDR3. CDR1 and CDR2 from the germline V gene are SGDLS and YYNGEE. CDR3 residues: CASSPERVVGADTQYF. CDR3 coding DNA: TGTGCCAGCAGCCCCGAAAGGGTTGTCGGGGCAGATACGCAGTATTTT.